The 16 T cell receptor beta chains reported below all come from one sample, sequenced in a study of shared clonotypes between healthy human individuals. Repertoires were generated with immunoSEQ multiplex PCR, while TCRdb's copy carries only in-frame clones and drops some. The data hold about 2 million clones, with about 95% observed a single time. Naive CD8 cells were CD45RO-negative, positively selected for CCR7, excluding terminally differentiated effector memory CD45RA+ cells. Sequencing was performed on naive CD8+ T cells sorted from blood. Receptor source: a man between 18 and 29 years old in good health.

The V call is TRBV4-3, the J call TRBJ2-7; TRBD2 matches at 10 bases. After removal of 6 bases from V and 3 bases from J, the junction contained 8 bases not matched to a gene. This CDR3 has 15 residues. Germline-derived CDR1 and CDR2 are LGHNA and YSLEER. CDR3 sequence reads: CASRPGLAEHYEQYF. The CDR3 DNA sequence: TGCGCCAGCAGACCCGGACTAGCGGAACACTACGAGCAGTACTTC.

The chain joins TRBV7-6 to TRBJ2-7; D not certain. Deletions cut 3 bases from V and 3 bases from J, with 9 bases between. In germline, CDR1 is SGHVS, CDR2 FNYEAQ. The CDR3 spans 13 residues. The CDR3 loop is CASSFGSDYEQYF. The CDR3, as DNA: TGTGCCAGCAGCTTTGGCAGCGACTACGAGCAGTACTTC.

This chain joins TRBV7-2 and TRBJ1-4; weak D call: TRBD1 (6 bases). Trimming took off 1 base at V and 8 bases at J, with 11 bases between the two ends. This CDR3 contains 14 residues. From germline, CDR1 is SGHTA and CDR2 FQGNSA. The CDR3 bases are TGTGCCAGCAGCTTAGACAGGGAGGGAGAAAAACTGTTTTTT. Encoded protein: CASSLDREGEKLFF.

V and J are TRBV27 and TRBJ2-7; TRBD1 aligns across 11 bases. V was clipped by 2 bases and J by 3 bases; unmatched bases: 6. Germline CDR1 is MNHEY and CDR2 is SMNVEV (reference sequence). CDR3 length: 16 amino acids. The CDR3 DNA is TGTGCCAGCAGTTTAACGGGACAGGGGGGAAGCTACGAGCAGTACTTC. Its protein product is CASSLTGQGGSYEQYF.

This sequence joins TRBV7-8 and TRBJ2-2, with 11 bases identical to TRBD2. Germline V gene lookup returns CDR1 SGHVS and CDR2 FQNEAQ. This CDR3 has 19 amino acids. With 4 bases clipped from V and 4 bases from J, the junction kept 14 bases outside the gene matches. CDR3 region: CASSWGLAGGGLGTGELFF. CDR3 DNA sequence: TGTGCCAGCAGCTGGGGCCTAGCGGGGGGCGGCCTTGGCACCGGGGAGCTGTTTTTT.

This chain uses TRBV2 with TRBJ2-2; possible D gene TRBD1, 6 bases. The CDR3 covers 17 residues. Between the trimmed V and J ends, which lost 2 bases and 5 bases, there was a span of 18 bases. Germline V gives CDR1 SNHLY, CDR2 FYNNEI. As DNA, the CDR3 is TGTGCCAGCAGTGAATGGGACATCCGCGAAGATACCGGGGAGCTGTTTTTT. Amino acids: CASSEWDIREDTGELFF.

This clone was counted a few times. J is TRBJ2-3 and V is TRBV10-2; 11 bases are a match to TRBD2. Germline values: CDR1 WSHSY, CDR2 SAAADI. V trimming: 5 bases; J trimming: 0 bases; junction bases outside the gene matches: 1. The CDR3 extends over 15 amino acids. CDR3 in amino acids: CASSWTSGSTDTQYF. DNA of the CDR3: TGCGCCAGCAGTTGGACTAGCGGGAGCACAGATACGCAGTATTTT.

This clone was recorded only once. This chain connects TRBV4-1 to TRBJ1-3, with D unresolved. V lost 3 bases to trimming and J lost 4 bases, with 13 bases between them. This CDR3 has 15 residues. CDR1 is MGHRA and CDR2 is YSYEKL in the germline V gene. The CDR3, as DNA: TGCGCCAGCAGCCAGTCGGGAGGTTGGGGAAACACCATATATTTT. Translation: CASSQSGGWGNTIYF.

J is TRBJ2-5 and V is TRBV6-5; D is unclear. From germline, CDR1 is MNHEY and CDR2 SVGAGI. The V and J ends lost 2 bases and 1 base respectively, with 11 bases between them. The CDR3 totals 15 residues. The chain's CDR3 is CASSYTPESQETQYF. The CDR3 DNA follows: TGTGCCAGCAGTTACACCCCGGAGAGCCAAGAGACCCAGTACTTC.

This chain links TRBV6-1 with TRBJ1-2; possible D gene TRBD1, 6 bases. Germline assignment: CDR1 MNHNS and CDR2 SASEGT. V was clipped by 2 bases and J by 0 bases, with 16 bases between them. The CDR3 is made up of 17 amino acids. The CDR3 DNA reads as TGTGCCAGCAGTGAAATTCGGAGGGGGGTTACTAACTATGGCTACACCTTC. This gives the protein CASSEIRRGVTNYGYTF.

This clone was seen once. This rearrangement joins TRBV23-1 to TRBJ2-1; D tentatively fits TRBD1 or TRBD2 (5 bases each). TRBV23-1 is annotated as an ORF whose role is uncertain. V was pared by 0 bases and J by 0 bases, with 12 bases between. The CDR3 is 17 amino acids. The DNA for the CDR3 is TGCGCCAGCAGTCAATCGAAGGGACCTTGCTCCTACAATGAGCAGTTCTTC. As protein: CASSQSKGPCSYNEQFF.

This clone was observed once. The same CDR3 arises from other DNA sequences in this sample as well. The rearrangement joins TRBV7-9 to TRBJ2-1, with TRBD2 identical over 10 bases. The CDR3 has 15 amino acids. The V and J ends lost 5 bases and 5 bases, in that order; junction bases with no gene match: 6. CDR1 SEHNR and CDR2 FQNEAQ come from the germline V gene (reference sequence). CDR3 sequence reads: CASSGGLARDNEQFF. The CDR3 nucleotides are TGTGCCAGCAGCGGGGGACTAGCGAGAGACAATGAGCAGTTCTTC.

This chain connects TRBV6-1 to TRBJ2-2, with D tentatively TRBD1 (6 bases). Germline V gene data show CDR1 as MNHNS and CDR2 as SASEGT. The CDR3 sequence is 15 residues long. Deletions cut 10 bases from V and 4 bases from J, with 19 bases between. CDR3: CAMAGDGAFTGELFF. The CDR3 region has the DNA TGTGCCATGGCAGGGGACGGGGCTTTCACCGGGGAGCTGTTTTTT.

The chain joins TRBV27 to TRBJ2-5; weak D call: TRBD1 (6 bases). Trimming removed 2 bases from V and 2 bases from J, with 9 bases in between. This CDR3 has 14 residues. Germline V gene data show CDR1 as MNHEY and CDR2 as SMNVEV (reference sequence). The CDR3 DNA reads TGTGCCAGCAGTTTAGGACAGAGTCAAGAGACCCAGTACTTC. Amino acid sequence: CASSLGQSQETQYF.

This chain uses TRBV7-2 with TRBJ2-7; a weak D match, TRBD2 (6 bases). Trimming took off 3 bases at V and 4 bases at J, with 13 bases between the two ends. The germline V gene encodes CDR1 SGHTA and CDR2 FQGNSA. The CDR3 loop spans 14 amino acids. The CDR3 coding sequence is TGTGCCAGCAGCTTGGGGCCGGGAGCATACGAGCAGTACTTC. Translating gives CASSLGPGAYEQYF.

The chain combines TRBV30 with TRBJ2-5; 8 bases match TRBD1. With V trimmed by 0 bases and J by 1 base, 10 bases remained unmatched. The length of the CDR3 is 17 residues. Looked up from germline, CDR1 is GTSNPN and CDR2 is SVGIG (reference sequence). This CDR3 reads CAWSVGVQGALQETQYF. The CDR3 coding sequence is TGTGCCTGGAGTGTAGGGGTTCAGGGGGCCCTCCAAGAGACCCAGTACTTC.